The clone carrying this T cell receptor (beta chain) was detected only a few times. Per the germline V gene, CDR1 is SGHRS and CDR2 is YFSETQ. J gave up 5 bases and V 3 bases, and 1 base lay outside the gene matches. CDR3 length: 14 amino acids. As processed by the authors: Counts of nucleated cells, estimated from reference gene primer amplification, were obtained. Only in-frame clones appear in the TCRdb table, and some are missing; sequencing was by immunoSEQ multiplex PCR. The V and J calls and clone size come from that table; D and trimming were worked out from the DNA. The data show about 87,000 clones, 60% to 80% seen once. The data were obtained in a study of blood T cell repertoires in COVID-19. Study-level information: Researchers got acute and convalescent COVID-19 samples from the United States, Italy and Spain. T cells, B-cell-depleted T cells, or PBMCs provided the cDNA or gDNA that served as material.

The material sequenced was peripheral blood. The chain is built from TRBV5-1 and TRBJ1-5; TRBD1 matches at 11 bases. This TCR was recovered from a woman aged 45-65 years with acute or convalescent COVID-19. The CDR3 region is CASSWGQGDQPQHF. The CDR3 nucleotides read TGCGCCAGCAGCTGGGGACAGGGGGATCAGCCCCAGCATTTT.